This TCR beta chain is drawn from a study of immune evolution from preneoplasia to lung adenocarcinoma. This CDR3 contains 15 residues. Per the germline V gene, CDR1 is LGHNA and CDR2 is YNFKEQ. The V and J ends lost 1 base and 1 base respectively, with 8 bases between them. Libraries were prepared by immunoSEQ multiplex PCR; TCRdb keeps only in-frame clonotypes and omits some of them. The sample has more than 5,000 clones; roughly three quarters are singletons. This clone was seen a few times. The rearrangement links TRBV4-2 to TRBJ1-5, with unresolved D. Sequenced material: FFPE invasive lung adenocarcinoma tissue. This TCR was sampled from a person aged 45 to 60 with lung adenocarcinoma. Here the CDR3 DNA reads TGTGCCAGCAGCCAAGGGGATGTGAGCAATCAGCCCCAGCATTTT. Its translation: CASSQGDVSNQPQHF.